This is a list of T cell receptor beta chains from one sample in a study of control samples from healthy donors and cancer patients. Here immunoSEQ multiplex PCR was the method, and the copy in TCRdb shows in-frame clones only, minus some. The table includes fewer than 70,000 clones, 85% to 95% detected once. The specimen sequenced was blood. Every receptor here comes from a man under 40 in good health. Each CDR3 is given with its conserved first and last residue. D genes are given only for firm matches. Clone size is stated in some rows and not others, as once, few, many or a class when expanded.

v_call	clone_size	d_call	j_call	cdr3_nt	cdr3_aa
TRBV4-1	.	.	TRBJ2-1	TGCGCCAGCAGCCAAGAGGGGAGTCGGGGTTATGAGCAGTTCTTC	CASSQEGSRGYEQFF
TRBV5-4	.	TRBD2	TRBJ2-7	TGTGCCAGCAGCTTGGCCGGGACTAGCTTCGACGAGCAGTACTTC	CASSLAGTSFDEQYF
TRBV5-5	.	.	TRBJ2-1	TGTGCCAGCAGCTTGGAAGAGGGGCGTGCGTACAATGAGCAGTTCTTC	CASSLEEGRAYNEQFF
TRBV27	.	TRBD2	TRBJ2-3	TGTGCCAGCAGTTTAGCGACTAGCGGGACTACAGATACGCAGTATTTT	CASSLATSGTTDTQYF
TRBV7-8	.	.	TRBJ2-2	TGTGCCAGCAGCTTACCTAGTACAGGGACCGGGGAGCTGTTTTTT	CASSLPSTGTGELFF
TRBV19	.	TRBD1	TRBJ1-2	TGTGCCAGTAGTATCGGGACAGGGCTTGGAGGCTACACCTTC	CASSIGTGLGGYTF
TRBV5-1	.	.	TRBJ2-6	TGCGCCAGCAGCTTGGAGGGGAGGCCCTCTGGGGCCAACGTCCTGACTTTC	CASSLEGRPSGANVLTF
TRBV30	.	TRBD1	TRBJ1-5	TGTGCCTGGAGTGTTGACAGGGTGATGGATCAGCCCCAGCATTTT	CAWSVDRVMDQPQHF
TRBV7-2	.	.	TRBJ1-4	TGTGCCAGCAGCTTAGGAGCCTTACCTTTGGGGACTAATGAAAAACTGTTTTTT	CASSLGALPLGTNEKLFF
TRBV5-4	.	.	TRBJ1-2	TGTGCCAGCAGCTTGGGGACAGATTATGGCTACACCTTC	CASSLGTDYGYTF
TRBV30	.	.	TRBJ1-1	TGTGCCTGGAGTCGTCAGGGGAACACTGAAGCTTTCTTT	CAWSRQGNTEAFF
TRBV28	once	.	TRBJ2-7	TGTGCCAGCAGTTTGGGGCTTTACGAGCAGTACTTC	CASSLGLYEQYF
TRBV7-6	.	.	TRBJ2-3	TGTGCCAGCAGCTTAGGCCAGGAAGGACGAGGGGGCACAGATACGCAGTATTTT	CASSLGQEGRGGTDTQYF
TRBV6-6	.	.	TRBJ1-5	TGTGCCAGCAGTTACTCGGTATCGGATCAGCCCCAGCATTTT	CASSYSVSDQPQHF
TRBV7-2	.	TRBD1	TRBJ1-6	TGTGCCAGCAGGTACAGGGGGCTCGGGAATTCACCCCTCCACTTT	CASRYRGLGNSPLHF
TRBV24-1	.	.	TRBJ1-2	TGTGCCACCAGTGATTTCGGGGACCATGGCTACACCTTC	CATSDFGDHGYTF